The 14 T cell receptor beta chains below were found in one sample sequenced in a study of identical twins. MiXCR was run by TCRdb on the 5' RACE reads, yielding one entry per CDR3 protein. The table has about 240,000 distinct CDR3 sequences, approximately 7.3% seen once. This same sample was also part of a study on yellow fever vaccine responses in identical twins.

Input material: CD8+ T cells sorted from blood. These receptors were obtained from a woman aged 18-35 years in good health.

Many counts were recorded for this clonotype. This chain links TRBV29-1 with TRBJ1-2, with 8 positions matching TRBD1. This CDR3 contains 15 residues. The J segment lost 5 bases and the V segment lost 4 bases, leaving 12 bases of the junction unmatched. The V gene's germline CDR1 is SQVTM and CDR2 ANQGSEA. DNA for the CDR3: TGCAGCGTTGGACCCGGGACAGGACAAATATATGGCTACACCTTC. Translation: CSVGPGTGQIYGYTF. The full variable domain, in which reference TRBV29-1 and TRBJ1-2 provide the parts outside the CDR3, is SAVISQKPSRDICQRGTSLTIQCQVDSQVTMMFWYRQQPGQSLTLIATANQGSEATYESGFVIDKFPISRPNLTFSTLTVSNMSPEDSSIYLCSVGPGTGQIYGYTFGSGTRLTVV.

This clonotype has just a few counts. V and J are TRBV7-9 and TRBJ2-1, with 8 bases aligning to TRBD1. The CDR3 has 16 amino acids. CDR1 is SEHNR and CDR2 is FQNEAQ in the germline V gene (reference sequence). V lost 5 bases to trimming and J lost 9 bases; unmatched junction nucleotides: 15. CDR3 sequence reads: CASSHRDRPSMAEQFF. The CDR3 nucleotides read TGTGCCAGCAGCCACCGGGACAGGCCTAGCATGGCTGAGCAGTTCTTC.

This clonotype was observed a few times. The rearrangement uses TRBV9 and TRBJ1-1; D possibly corresponds to TRBD1 (5 bases). The CDR3 contains 15 residues. CDR1 and CDR2 (germline): SGDLS, YYNGEE. Trimming cost V 4 bases and J 1 base, with 14 bases left between them. The CDR3 loop is CASSPPGRPNTEAFF. The DNA of the CDR3 is TGTGCCAGCAGCCCCCCGGGACGGCCGAACACTGAAGCTTTCTTT.

This rearrangement joins TRBV12-3 or TRBV12-4 to TRBJ2-1; D gene ambiguous. The V end was cut by 3 bases, the J end by 4 bases, with 10 bases between. CDR3 length equals 14 residues. DNA of the CDR3: TGTGCCAGCAGTTTTGGATTAAATTACAATGAGCAGTTCTTC. This encodes CASSFGLNYNEQFF.

The gene calls are TRBV15 and TRBJ2-2, with 11 bases identical to TRBD2. Germline V gene sequence: CDR1 LNHNV, CDR2 YYDKDF (reference sequence). V shed 0 bases and J 2 bases; nucleotides not matched to a gene: 11. This CDR3 contains 20 residues. The CDR3 sequence is CATSRDLIRLAGGNTGELFF. The CDR3 bases are TGTGCCACCAGCAGAGACCTCATACGGCTAGCGGGAGGTAACACCGGGGAGCTGTTTTTT.

This clonotype was observed a few times. The rearrangement joins TRBV12-3 or TRBV12-4 to TRBJ1-2; perhaps TRBD1 as D (5 bases). This CDR3 comprises 14 residues. Trimming left V 5 bases short and J 1 base short, with 11 bases between. The CDR3 is CASSALTDNYGYTF. Written as DNA, the CDR3 is TGTGCCAGCAGTGCCCTGACAGATAACTATGGCTACACCTTC.

A few counts support this clonotype. The rearrangement joins TRBV20-1 to TRBJ2-3; 10 bases match TRBD1. With V trimmed by 3 bases and J by 2 bases, 11 bases remained unmatched. The CDR3 has 17 residues. Germline V gives CDR1 DFQATT, CDR2 SNEGSKA (reference sequence). The CDR3 bases are TGCAGTGCTAGGGGGAGGTTGGGGACAGGGGCCACAGATACGCAGTATTTT. This translates into CSARGRLGTGATDTQYF.

In its sample, this clonotype was seen many times. The chain has TRBV2 and TRBJ2-1, with no clear D. This CDR3 spans 17 amino acids. CDR1 and CDR2 (germline): SNHLY, FYNNEI. Trimming removed 0 bases at V and 0 bases at J, with 12 bases between. DNA for the CDR3: TGTGCCAGCAGTGAAGCGCTGAGCCGAAGCTCCTACAATGAGCAGTTCTTC. Its protein product is CASSEALSRSSYNEQFF.

This clonotype was found many times. This sequence joins TRBV9 and TRBJ2-4; D call uncertain. There are 15 residues in the CDR3. The germline V and J ends were trimmed by 0 bases and 0 bases, with 7 bases remaining between them. Looked up from germline, CDR1 is SGDLS and CDR2 is YYNGEE. The CDR3 spells CASSVVWVAKNIQYF. CDR3 bases: TGTGCCAGCAGCGTAGTCTGGGTAGCCAAAAACATTCAGTACTTC. Full variable domain (rest looked up from reference TRBV9 and TRBJ2-4): DSGVTQTPKHLITATGQRVTLRCSPRSGDLSVYWYQQSLDQGLQFLIQYYNGEERAKGNILERFSAQQFPDLHSELNLSSLELGDSALYFCASSVVWVAKNIQYFGAGTRLSVL.

This clonotype was counted ten times or more. The J gene is TRBJ2-1, the V gene TRBV15, with 8 bases lining up with TRBD1. The CDR3 is 13 amino acids. The junction had 5 bases not matched to a gene; V was cut back by 7 bases and J by 6 bases. Germline CDR1 is LNHNV and CDR2 is YYDKDF (reference sequence). CDR3 loop: CATNPDRVNEQFF. CDR3 DNA: TGTGCCACCAACCCGGACAGGGTCAATGAGCAGTTCTTC.

The gene calls are TRBV5-1 and TRBJ2-6; D not resolved. The CDR3 has 17 residues. V was pared by 0 bases and J by 0 bases, with 10 bases between. Germline V gene data show CDR1 as SGHRS and CDR2 as YFSETQ. The CDR3 coding sequence is TGCGCCAGCAGCTTGGAAGGGTTCGGCTCTGGGGCCAACGTCCTGACTTTC. It is translated as CASSLEGFGSGANVLTF.

This clonotype has at least ten counts. This chain joins TRBV20-1 and TRBJ2-7; the match to TRBD1 covers 7 bases. The CDR3 extends over 14 amino acids. Per the germline V gene, CDR1 is DFQATT and CDR2 is SNEGSKA (reference sequence). Trimming removed 6 bases from V and 6 bases from J; junction bases left unmatched: 14. The CDR3 spells CSARDSLESFEQYV. The CDR3 nucleotides read TGCAGTGCAAGGGACAGTTTGGAATCATTCGAGCAGTACGTC.

This clonotype was observed many times. This chain links TRBV6-5 with TRBJ1-5; D may be TRBD1 (6 bases). The germline CDR1 and CDR2 sequences are MNHEY and SVGAGI. This CDR3 is 16 amino acids long. V shed 2 bases and J shed 0 bases, with 11 bases lying between them. This chain's CDR3 is CASSYARQDSNQPQHF. DNA of the CDR3: TGTGCCAGCAGTTACGCCCGACAGGATAGCAATCAGCCCCAGCATTTT.

J is TRBJ1-2 and V is TRBV6-1, with TRBD1 identical over 7 bases. Germline assignment: CDR1 MNHNS and CDR2 SASEGT. V was clipped by 8 bases and J by 4 bases; unmatched bases: 10. The CDR3 spans 14 residues. The CDR3 region is CASSVGQEPYGYTF. CDR3 nucleotide sequence: TGTGCCAGCTCGGTCGGACAGGAGCCCTATGGCTACACCTTC.